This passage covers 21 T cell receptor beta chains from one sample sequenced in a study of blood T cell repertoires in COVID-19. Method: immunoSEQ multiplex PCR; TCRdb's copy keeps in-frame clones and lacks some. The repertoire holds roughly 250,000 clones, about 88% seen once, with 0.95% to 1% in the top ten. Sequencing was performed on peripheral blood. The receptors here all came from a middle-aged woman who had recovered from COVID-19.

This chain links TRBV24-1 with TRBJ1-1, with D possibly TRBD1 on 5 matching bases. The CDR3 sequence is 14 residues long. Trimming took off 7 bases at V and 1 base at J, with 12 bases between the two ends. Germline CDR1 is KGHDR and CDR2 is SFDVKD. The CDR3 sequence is CATSRGGGNTEAFF. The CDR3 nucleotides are TGTGCCACCAGCCGGGGGGGTGGGAACACTGAAGCTTTCTTT.

The CDR3: CASSPGATSTDTQYF. DNA of the CDR3: TGTGCCAGCTCACCAGGGGCAACTAGCACAGATACGCAGTATTTT. The chain uses TRBV18 and TRBJ2-3, with D possibly being TRBD1 (5 bases). V dropped 2 bases and J dropped 0 bases, with 9 bases sitting between them. This CDR3 contains 15 residues. Germline V gene sequence: CDR1 KGHSH, CDR2 LQKENI.

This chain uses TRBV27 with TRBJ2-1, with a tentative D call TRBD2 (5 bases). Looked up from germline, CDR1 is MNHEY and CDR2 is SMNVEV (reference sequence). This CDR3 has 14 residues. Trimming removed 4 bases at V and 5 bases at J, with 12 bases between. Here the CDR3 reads CASSSRTGHNEQFF. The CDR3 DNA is TGTGCCAGCAGTTCGCGGACTGGCCACAATGAGCAGTTCTTC.

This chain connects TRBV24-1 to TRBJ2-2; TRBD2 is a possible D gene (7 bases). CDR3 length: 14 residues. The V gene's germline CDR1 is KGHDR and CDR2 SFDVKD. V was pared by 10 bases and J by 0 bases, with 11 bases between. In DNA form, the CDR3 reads TGTGCCACAGGGGGGGGAACGAACACCGGGGAGCTGTTTTTT. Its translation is CATGGGTNTGELFF.

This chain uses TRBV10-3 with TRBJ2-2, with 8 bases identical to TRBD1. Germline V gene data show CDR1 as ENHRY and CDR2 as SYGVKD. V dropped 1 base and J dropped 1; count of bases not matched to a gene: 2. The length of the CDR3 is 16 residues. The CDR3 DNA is TGTGCCATCAGTGAGTTGGGACAGGAGAACACCGGGGAGCTGTTTTTT. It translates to CAISELGQENTGELFF.

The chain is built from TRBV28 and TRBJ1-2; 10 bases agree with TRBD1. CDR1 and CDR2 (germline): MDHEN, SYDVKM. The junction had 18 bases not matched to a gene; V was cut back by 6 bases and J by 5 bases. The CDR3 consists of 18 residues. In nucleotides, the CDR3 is TGTGCCAGCAGCTCCGGACAGGGGGGGGCCTATGTTGGTTATGGCTACACCTTC. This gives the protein CASSSGQGGAYVGYGYTF.

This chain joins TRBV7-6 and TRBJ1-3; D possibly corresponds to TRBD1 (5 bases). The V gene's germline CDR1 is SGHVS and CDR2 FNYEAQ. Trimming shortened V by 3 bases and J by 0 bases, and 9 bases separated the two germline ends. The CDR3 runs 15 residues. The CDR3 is CASSLGLNSGNTIYF. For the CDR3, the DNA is TGTGCCAGCAGCTTGGGACTGAACTCTGGAAACACCATATATTTT.

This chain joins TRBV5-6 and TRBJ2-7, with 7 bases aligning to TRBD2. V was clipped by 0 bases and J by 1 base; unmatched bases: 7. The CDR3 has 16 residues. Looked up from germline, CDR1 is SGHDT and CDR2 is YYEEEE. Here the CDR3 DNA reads TGTGCCAGCAGCTTGGCGGGCGGGAGTGGGTCCTACGAGCAGTACGTC. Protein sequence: CASSLAGGSGSYEQYV.

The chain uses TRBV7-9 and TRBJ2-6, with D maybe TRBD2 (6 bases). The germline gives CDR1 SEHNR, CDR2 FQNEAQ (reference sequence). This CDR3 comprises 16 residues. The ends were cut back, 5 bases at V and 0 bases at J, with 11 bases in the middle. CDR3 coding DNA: TGTGCCAGCAGCCTACTCGGGGGCTCTGGGGCCAACGTCCTGACTTTC. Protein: CASSLLGGSGANVLTF.

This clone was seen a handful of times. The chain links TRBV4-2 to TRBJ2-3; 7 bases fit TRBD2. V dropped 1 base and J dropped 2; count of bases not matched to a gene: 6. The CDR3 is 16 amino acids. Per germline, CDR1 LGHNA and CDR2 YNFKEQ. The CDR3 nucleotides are TGTGCCAGCAGCCAAGTTGGAGCGGGGCCCACAGATACGCAGTATTTT. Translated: CASSQVGAGPTDTQYF.

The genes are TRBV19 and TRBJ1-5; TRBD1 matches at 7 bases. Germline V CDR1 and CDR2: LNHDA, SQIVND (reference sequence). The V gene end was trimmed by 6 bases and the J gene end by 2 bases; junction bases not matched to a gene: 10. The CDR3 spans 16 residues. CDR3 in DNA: TGTGCCAGTAGCCCCCTCCCGGGACAGCGCAATCAGCCCCAGCATTTT. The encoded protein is CASSPLPGQRNQPQHF.

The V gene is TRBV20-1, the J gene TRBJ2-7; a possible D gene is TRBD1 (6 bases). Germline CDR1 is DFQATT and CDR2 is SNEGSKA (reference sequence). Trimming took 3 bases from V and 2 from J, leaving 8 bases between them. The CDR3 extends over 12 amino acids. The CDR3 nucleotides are TGCAGTGCTAGTCACAGGGCCTACGAGCAGTACTTC. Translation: CSASHRAYEQYF.

The CDR3 loop reads CASSQRREGTQYF. In nucleotides, the CDR3 is TGTGCCAGCAGCCAACGGCGGGAAGGGACCCAGTACTTC. The J gene is TRBJ2-5, the V gene TRBV3-1 (or the pseudogene TRBV3-2); D perhaps matches TRBD2 (6 bases). V shed 2 bases and J shed 7 bases, with 11 bases lying between them. The CDR3 spans 13 residues. Germline V lookup: CDR1 LGHDT, CDR2 YNNKEL (reference sequence).

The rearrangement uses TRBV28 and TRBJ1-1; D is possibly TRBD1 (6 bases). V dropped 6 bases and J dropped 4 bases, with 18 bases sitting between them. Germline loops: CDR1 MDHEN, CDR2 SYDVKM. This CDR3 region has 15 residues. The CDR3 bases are TGTGCCAGCAGCATCGGGGGGGCGCGGGGCACTGAAGCTTTCTTT. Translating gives CASSIGGARGTEAFF. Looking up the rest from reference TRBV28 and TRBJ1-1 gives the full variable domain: DVKVTQSSRYLVKRTGEKVFLECVQDMDHENMFWYRQDPGLGLRLIYFSYDVKMKEKGDIPEGYSVSREKKERFSLILESASTNQTSMYLCASSIGGARGTEAFFGQGTRLTVV.

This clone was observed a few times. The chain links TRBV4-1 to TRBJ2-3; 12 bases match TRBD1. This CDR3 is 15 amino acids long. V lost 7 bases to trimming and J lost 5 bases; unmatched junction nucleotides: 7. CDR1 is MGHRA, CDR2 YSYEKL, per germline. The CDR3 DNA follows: TGCGCCAGCACCGGGACAGGGGGCATGAGAGATACGCAGTATTTT. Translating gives CASTGTGGMRDTQYF.

CDR3 nucleotides: TGTGCCAGCAGCCGTAGCGGAAGCTCCTACGAGCAGTACTTC. Residues: CASSRSGSSYEQYF. The V call is TRBV7-2, the J call TRBJ2-7; a possible D gene is TRBD2 (6 bases). Germline CDR1 SGHTA, CDR2 FQGNSA. Trimming removed 5 bases at V and 0 bases at J, with 11 bases between. The length of the CDR3 is 14 residues.

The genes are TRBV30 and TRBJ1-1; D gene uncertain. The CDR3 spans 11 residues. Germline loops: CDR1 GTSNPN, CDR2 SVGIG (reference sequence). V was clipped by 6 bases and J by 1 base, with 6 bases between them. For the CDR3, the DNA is TGTGCCTGCCCGGGGAACACTGAAGCTTTCTTT. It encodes CACPGNTEAFF. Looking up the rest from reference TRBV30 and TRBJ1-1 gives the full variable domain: SQTIHQWPATLVQPVGSPLSLECTVEGTSNPNLYWYRQAAGRGLQLLFYSVGIGQISSEVPQNLSASRPQDRQFILSSKKLLLSDSGFYLCACPGNTEAFFGQGTRLTVV.

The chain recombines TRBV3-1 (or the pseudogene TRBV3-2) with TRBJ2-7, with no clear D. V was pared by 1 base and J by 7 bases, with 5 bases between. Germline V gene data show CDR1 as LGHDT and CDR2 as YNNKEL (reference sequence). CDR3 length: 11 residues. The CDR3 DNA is TGTGCCAGCAGCCAAGGGCCAGAGCAGTACTTC. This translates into CASSQGPEQYF.

The CDR3 sequence is CASSSLGLAGPSNNEQFF. The CDR3 region has the DNA TGTGCCAGCAGTTCCCTGGGACTAGCGGGGCCCTCGAACAATGAGCAGTTCTTC. This chain uses TRBV27 with TRBJ2-1; 13 nucleotides line up with TRBD2. CDR1 MNHEY and CDR2 SMNVEV come from the germline V gene (reference sequence). Trimming took 4 bases from V and 5 from J; bases not matched to a gene: 11. This CDR3 comprises 18 residues.

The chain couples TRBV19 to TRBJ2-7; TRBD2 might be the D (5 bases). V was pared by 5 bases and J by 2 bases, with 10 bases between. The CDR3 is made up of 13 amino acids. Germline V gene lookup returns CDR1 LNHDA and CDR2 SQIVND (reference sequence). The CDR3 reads CASSEGRAYEQYF. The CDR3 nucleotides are TGTGCCAGTAGTGAGGGCAGAGCCTACGAGCAGTACTTC.

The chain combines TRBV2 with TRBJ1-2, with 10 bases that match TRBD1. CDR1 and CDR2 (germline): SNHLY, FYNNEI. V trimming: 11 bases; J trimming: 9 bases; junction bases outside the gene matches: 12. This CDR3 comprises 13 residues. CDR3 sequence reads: CAGAGTGATSYTF. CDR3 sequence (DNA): TGTGCCGGCGCCGGGACAGGGGCTACGAGCTACACCTTC.